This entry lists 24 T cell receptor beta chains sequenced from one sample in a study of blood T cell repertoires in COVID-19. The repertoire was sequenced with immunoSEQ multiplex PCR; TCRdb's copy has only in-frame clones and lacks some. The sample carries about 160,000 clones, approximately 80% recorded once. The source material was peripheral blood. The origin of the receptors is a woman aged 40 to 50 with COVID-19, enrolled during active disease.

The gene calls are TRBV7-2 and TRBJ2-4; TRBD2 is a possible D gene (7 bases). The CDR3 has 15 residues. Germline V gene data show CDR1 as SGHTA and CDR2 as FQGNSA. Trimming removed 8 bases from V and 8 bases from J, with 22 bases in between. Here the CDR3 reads CASSWGGRVSDIQYF. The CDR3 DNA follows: TGTGCCAGCTCCTGGGGGGGCAGGGTATCGGACATTCAGTACTTC. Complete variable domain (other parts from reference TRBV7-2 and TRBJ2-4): GAGVSQSPSNKVTEKGKDVELRCDPISGHTALYWYRQSLGQGLEFLIYFQGNSAPDKSGLPSDRFSAERTGGSVSTLTIQRTQQEDSAVYLCASSWGGRVSDIQYFGAGTRLSVL.

The CDR3 is CASSGLVLAQYF. CDR3 DNA sequence: TGTGCCAGCAGTGGACTAGTCTTGGCGCAGTACTTC. J is TRBJ2-7 and V is TRBV6-6, with 7 bases aligning to TRBD2. With V trimmed by 5 bases and J by 9 bases, 7 bases remained unmatched. CDR3 length: 12 amino acids. Germline V gives CDR1 MNHNY, CDR2 SVGAGI (reference sequence).

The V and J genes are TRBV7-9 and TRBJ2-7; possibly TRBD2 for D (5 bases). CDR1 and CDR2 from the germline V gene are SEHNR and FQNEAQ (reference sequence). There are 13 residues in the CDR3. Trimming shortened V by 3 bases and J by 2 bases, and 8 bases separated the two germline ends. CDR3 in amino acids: CASSLGATYEQYF. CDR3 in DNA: TGTGCCAGCAGCTTGGGAGCTACCTACGAGCAGTACTTC.

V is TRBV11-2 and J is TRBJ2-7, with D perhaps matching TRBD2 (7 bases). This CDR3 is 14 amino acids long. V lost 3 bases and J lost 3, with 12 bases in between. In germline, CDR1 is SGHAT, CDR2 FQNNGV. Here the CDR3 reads CASSLSGTIYEQYF. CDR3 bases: TGTGCCAGCAGCTTGAGCGGGACAATCTACGAGCAGTACTTC.

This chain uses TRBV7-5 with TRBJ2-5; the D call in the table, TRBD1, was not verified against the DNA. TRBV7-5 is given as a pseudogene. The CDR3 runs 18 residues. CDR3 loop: CPPEVLPGQGAHQETQYF. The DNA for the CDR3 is TGTCCCCCAGAAGTTCTACCGGGACAGGGGGCTCACCAAGAGACCCAGTACTTC.

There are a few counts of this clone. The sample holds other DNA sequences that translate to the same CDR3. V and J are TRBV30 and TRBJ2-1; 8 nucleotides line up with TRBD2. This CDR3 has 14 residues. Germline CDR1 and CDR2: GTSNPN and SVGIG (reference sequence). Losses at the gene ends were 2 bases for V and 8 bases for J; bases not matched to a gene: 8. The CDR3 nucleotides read TGTGCCTGGAGTACACATAGCGGGGCTTATGAGCAGTTCTTC. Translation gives CAWSTHSGAYEQFF.

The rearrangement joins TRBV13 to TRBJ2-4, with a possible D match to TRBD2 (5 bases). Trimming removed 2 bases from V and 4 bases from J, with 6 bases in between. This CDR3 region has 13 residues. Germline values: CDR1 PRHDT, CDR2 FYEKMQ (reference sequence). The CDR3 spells CASSLRGKNIQYF. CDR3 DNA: TGTGCCAGCAGCTTACGCGGGAAAAACATTCAGTACTTC. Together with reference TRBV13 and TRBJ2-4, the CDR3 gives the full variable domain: AAGVIQSPRHLIKEKRETATLKCYPIPRHDTVYWYQQGPGQDPQFLISFYEKMQSDKGSIPDRFSAQQFSDYHSELNMSSLELGDSALYFCASSLRGKNIQYFGAGTRLSVL.

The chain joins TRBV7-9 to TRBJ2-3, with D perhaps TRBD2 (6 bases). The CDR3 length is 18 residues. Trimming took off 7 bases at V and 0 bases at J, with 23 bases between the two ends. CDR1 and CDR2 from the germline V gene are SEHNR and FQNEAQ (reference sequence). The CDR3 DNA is TGTGCCAGCATCAACCCGTTAACCGGGACTGGGAGCACAGATACGCAGTATTTT. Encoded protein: CASINPLTGTGSTDTQYF.

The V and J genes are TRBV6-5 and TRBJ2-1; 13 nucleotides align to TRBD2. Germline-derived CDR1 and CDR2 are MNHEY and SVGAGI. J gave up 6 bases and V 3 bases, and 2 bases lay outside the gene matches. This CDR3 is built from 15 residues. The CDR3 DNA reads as TGTGCCAGCAGTTATGGGACTAGCGGGATCAATGAGCAGTTCTTC. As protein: CASSYGTSGINEQFF.

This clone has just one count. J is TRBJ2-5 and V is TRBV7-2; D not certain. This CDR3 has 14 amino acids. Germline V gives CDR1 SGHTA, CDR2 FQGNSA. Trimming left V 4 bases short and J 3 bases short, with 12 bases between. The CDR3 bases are TGTGCCAGCAGCTACAACTGGGCCAAAGAGACCCAGTACTTC. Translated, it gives CASSYNWAKETQYF.

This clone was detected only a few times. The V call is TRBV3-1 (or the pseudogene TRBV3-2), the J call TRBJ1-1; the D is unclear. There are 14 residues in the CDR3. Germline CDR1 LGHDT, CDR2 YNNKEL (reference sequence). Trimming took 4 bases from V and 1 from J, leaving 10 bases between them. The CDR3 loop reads CASSLAGANTEAFF. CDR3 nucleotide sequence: TGTGCCAGCAGCCTAGCTGGAGCGAACACTGAAGCTTTCTTT.

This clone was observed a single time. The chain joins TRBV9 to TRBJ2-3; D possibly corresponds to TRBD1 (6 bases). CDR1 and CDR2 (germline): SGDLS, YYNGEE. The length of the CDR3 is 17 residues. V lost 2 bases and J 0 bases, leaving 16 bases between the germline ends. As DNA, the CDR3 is TGTGCCAGCAGCGTGGGGGCTTCTCTGGCTAGCACAGATACGCAGTATTTT. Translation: CASSVGASLASTDTQYF.

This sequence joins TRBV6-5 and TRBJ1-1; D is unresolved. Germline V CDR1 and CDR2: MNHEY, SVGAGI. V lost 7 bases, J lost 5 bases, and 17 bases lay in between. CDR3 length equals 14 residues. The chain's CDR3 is CASTDGGPRTEAFF. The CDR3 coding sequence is TGTGCCAGCACCGACGGCGGCCCGAGGACTGAAGCTTTCTTT.

CDR3 sequence (DNA): TGTGCCAGCAGCCCTCCTAACACTGAAGCTTTCTTT. Translated, it gives CASSPPNTEAFF. The gene calls are TRBV7-9 and TRBJ1-1; D not certain. V lost 5 bases, J lost 2 bases, and 6 bases lay in between. CDR1 and CDR2 (germline): SEHNR, FQNEAQ (reference sequence). The CDR3 covers 12 residues.

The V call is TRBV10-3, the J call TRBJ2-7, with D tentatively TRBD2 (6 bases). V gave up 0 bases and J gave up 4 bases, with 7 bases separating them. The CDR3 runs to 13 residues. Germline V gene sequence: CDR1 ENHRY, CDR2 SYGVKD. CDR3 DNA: TGTGCCATCAGTGAGTCGGGGGGTTACGAGCAGTACGTC. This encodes CAISESGGYEQYV.

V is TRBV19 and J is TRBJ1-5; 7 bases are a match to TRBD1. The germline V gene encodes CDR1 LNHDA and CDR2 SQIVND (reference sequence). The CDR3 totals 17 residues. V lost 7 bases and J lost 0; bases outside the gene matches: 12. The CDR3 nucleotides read TGTGCCAGTACCGGGGACAGACTTAAATATAGCAATCAGCCCCAGCATTTT. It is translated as CASTGDRLKYSNQPQHF.

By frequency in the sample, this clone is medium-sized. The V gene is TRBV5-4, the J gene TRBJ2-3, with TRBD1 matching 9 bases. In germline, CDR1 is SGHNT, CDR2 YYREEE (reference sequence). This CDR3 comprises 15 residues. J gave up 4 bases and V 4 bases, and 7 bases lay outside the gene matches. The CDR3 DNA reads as TGTGCCAGCAGCCCGGGACAGGGAAACTCAGATACGCAGTATTTT. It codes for CASSPGQGNSDTQYF. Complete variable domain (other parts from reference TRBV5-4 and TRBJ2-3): ETGVTQSPTHLIKTRGQQVTLRCSSQSGHNTVSWYQQALGQGPQFIFQYYREEENGRGNFPPRFSGLQFPNYSSELNVNALELDDSALYLCASSPGQGNSDTQYFGPGTRLTVL.

The DNA of the CDR3 is TGTGCCAGCAGTCAGAGGCAGCCCCAGCATTTT. It yields the protein CASSQRQPQHF. This chain connects TRBV28 to TRBJ1-5, with unresolved D. This CDR3 has 11 amino acids. Per germline, CDR1 MDHEN and CDR2 SYDVKM. V lost 5 bases, J lost 7 bases, and 6 bases lay in between.

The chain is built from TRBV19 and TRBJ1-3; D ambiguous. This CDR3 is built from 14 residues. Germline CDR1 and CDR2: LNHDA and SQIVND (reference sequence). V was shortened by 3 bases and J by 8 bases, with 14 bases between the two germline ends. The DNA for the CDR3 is TGTGCCAGTAGTATGTTTGCGGGGTCGGACACCATATATTTT. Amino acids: CASSMFAGSDTIYF. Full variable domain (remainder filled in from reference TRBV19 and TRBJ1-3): DGGITQSPKYLFRKEGQNVTLSCEQNLNHDAMYWYRQDPGQGLRLIYYSQIVNDFQKGDIAEGYSVSREKKESFPLTVTSAQKNPTAFYLCASSMFAGSDTIYFGEGSWLTVV.

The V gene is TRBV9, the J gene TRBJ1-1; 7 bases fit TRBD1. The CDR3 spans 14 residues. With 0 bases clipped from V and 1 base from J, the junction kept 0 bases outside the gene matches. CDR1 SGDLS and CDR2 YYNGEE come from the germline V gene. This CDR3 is CASSVEGANTEAFF. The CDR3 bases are TGTGCCAGCAGCGTAGAGGGGGCGAACACTGAAGCTTTCTTT.

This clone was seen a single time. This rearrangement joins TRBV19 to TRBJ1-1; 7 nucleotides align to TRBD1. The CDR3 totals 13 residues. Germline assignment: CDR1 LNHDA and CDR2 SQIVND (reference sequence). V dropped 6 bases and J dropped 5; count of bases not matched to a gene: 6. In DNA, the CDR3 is TGTGCCAGTAGAGGGGACAGCGGAACTGAAGCTTTCTTT. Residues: CASRGDSGTEAFF.

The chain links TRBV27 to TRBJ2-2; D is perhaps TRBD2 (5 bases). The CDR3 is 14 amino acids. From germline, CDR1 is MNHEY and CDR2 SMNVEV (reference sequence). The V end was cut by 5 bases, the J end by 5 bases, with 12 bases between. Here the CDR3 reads CASSRGWATGELFF. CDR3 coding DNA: TGTGCCAGCAGTCGCGGGTGGGCGACCGGGGAGCTGTTTTTT.

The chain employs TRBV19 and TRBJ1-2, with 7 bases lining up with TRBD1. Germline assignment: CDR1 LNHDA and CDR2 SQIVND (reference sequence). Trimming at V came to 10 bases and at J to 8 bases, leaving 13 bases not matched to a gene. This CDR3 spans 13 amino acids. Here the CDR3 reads CAKKDRDYEGYTF. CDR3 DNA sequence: TGTGCCAAAAAAGACAGGGATTACGAGGGCTACACCTTC. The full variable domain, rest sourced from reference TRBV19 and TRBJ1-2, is DGGITQSPKYLFRKEGQNVTLSCEQNLNHDAMYWYRQDPGQGLRLIYYSQIVNDFQKGDIAEGYSVSREKKESFPLTVTSAQKNPTAFYLCAKKDRDYEGYTFGSGTRLTVV.

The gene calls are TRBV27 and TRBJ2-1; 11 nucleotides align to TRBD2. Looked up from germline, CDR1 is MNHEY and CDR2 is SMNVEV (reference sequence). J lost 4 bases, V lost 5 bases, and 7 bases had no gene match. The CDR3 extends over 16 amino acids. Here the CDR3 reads CASSPTSGKLYNEQFF. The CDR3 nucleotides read TGTGCCAGCAGTCCGACTAGCGGGAAATTGTACAATGAGCAGTTCTTC.